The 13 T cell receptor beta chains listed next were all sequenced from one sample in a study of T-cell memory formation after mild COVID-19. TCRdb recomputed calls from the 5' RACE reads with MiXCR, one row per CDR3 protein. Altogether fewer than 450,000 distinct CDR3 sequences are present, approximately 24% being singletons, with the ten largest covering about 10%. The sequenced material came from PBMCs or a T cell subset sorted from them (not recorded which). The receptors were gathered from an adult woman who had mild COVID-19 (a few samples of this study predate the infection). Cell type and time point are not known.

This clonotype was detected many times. CDR3 loop: CASSPPMKTETQYF. Here the CDR3 DNA reads TGTGCCAGCTCACCACCTATGAAAACAGAGACCCAGTACTTC. V and J are TRBV18 and TRBJ2-5; D is unresolved. Deletions cut 0 bases from V and 4 bases from J, with 9 bases between. The CDR3 covers 14 residues. Germline V gives CDR1 KGHSH, CDR2 LQKENI.

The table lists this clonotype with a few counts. The CDR3, as DNA: TGTGCCAGCTCACCTCTGGACTCCTCCAAGACAGATACGCAGTATTTT. This sequence encodes CASSPLDSSKTDTQYF. The chain carries TRBV18 and TRBJ2-3, with TRBD2 as a possible D gene (5 bases). Trimming removed 3 bases at V and 3 bases at J, with 16 bases between. The CDR3 has 16 amino acids. Germline lookup yields CDR1 KGHSH and CDR2 LQKENI.

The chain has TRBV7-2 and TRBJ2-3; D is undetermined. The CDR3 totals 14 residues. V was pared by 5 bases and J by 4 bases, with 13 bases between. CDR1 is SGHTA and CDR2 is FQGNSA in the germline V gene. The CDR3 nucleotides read TGTGCCAGCAGCCCAAGAGGTGGGGCAGATACGCAGTATTTT. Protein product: CASSPRGGADTQYF. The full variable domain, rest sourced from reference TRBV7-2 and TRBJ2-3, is GAGVSQSPSNKVTEKGKDVELRCDPISGHTALYWYRQSLGQGLEFLIYFQGNSAPDKSGLPSDRFSAERTGGSVSTLTIQRTQQEDSAVYLCASSPRGGADTQYFGPGTRLTVL.

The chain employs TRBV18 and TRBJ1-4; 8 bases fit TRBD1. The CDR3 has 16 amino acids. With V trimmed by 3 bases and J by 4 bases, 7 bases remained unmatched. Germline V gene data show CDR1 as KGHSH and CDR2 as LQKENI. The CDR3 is CASSPAGDRLNEKLFF. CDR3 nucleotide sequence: TGTGCCAGCTCACCGGCCGGGGACAGGCTTAATGAAAAACTGTTTTTT.

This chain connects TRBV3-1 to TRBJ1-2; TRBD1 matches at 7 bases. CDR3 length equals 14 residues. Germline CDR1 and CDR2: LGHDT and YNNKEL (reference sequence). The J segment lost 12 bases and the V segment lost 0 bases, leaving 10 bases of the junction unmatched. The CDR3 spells CASSQDPSTGTNTF. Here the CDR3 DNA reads TGTGCCAGCAGCCAAGATCCGTCGACAGGGACAAACACCTTC.

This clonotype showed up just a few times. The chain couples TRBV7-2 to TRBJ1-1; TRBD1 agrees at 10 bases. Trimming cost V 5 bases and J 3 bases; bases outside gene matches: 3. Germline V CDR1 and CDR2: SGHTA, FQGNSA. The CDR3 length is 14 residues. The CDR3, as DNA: TGTGCCAGCAGCGCGGACAGGGGGTACACTGAAGCTTTCTTT. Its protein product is CASSADRGYTEAFF. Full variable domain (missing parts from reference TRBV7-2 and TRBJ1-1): GAGVSQSPSNKVTEKGKDVELRCDPISGHTALYWYRQSLGQGLEFLIYFQGNSAPDKSGLPSDRFSAERTGGSVSTLTIQRTQQEDSAVYLCASSADRGYTEAFFGQGTRLTVV.

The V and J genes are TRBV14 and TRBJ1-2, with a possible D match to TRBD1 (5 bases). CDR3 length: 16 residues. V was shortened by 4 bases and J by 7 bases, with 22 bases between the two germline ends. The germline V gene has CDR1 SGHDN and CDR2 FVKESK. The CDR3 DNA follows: TGTGCCAGCAGCCCACATTCACCGCAGGGTATGAGTGGCTACACCTTC. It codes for CASSPHSPQGMSGYTF. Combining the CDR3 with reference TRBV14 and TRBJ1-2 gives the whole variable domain EAGVTQFPSHSVIEKGQTVTLRCDPISGHDNLYWYRRVMGKEIKFLLHFVKESKQDESGMPNNRFLAERTGGTYSTLKVQPAELEDSGVYFCASSPHSPQGMSGYTFGSGTRLTVV.

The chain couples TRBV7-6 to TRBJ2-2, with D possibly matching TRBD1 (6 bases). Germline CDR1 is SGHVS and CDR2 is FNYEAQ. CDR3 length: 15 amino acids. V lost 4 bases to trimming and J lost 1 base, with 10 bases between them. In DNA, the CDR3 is TGTGCCAGCAGCTCCCCGGACAGGAACACCGGGGAGCTGTTTTTT. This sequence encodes CASSSPDRNTGELFF. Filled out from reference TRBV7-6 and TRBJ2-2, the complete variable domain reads GAGVSQSPRYKVTKRGQDVALRCDPISGHVSLYWYRQALGQGPEFLTYFNYEAQQDKSGLPNDRFSAERPEGSISTLTIQRTEQRDSAMYRCASSSPDRNTGELFFGEGSRLTVL.

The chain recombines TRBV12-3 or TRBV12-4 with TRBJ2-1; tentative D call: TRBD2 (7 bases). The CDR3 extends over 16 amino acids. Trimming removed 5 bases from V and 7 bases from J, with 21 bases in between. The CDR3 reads CASSEFRGGLLNEQFF. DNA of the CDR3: TGTGCCAGCAGTGAATTTCGCGGGGGCCTCCTTAATGAGCAGTTCTTC.

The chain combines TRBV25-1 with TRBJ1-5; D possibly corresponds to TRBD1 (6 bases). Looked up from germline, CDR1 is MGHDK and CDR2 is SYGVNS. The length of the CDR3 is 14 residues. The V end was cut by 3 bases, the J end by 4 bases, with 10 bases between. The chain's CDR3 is CASSDATGNQPQHF. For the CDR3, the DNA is TGTGCCAGCAGTGACGCAACAGGGAATCAGCCCCAGCATTTT.

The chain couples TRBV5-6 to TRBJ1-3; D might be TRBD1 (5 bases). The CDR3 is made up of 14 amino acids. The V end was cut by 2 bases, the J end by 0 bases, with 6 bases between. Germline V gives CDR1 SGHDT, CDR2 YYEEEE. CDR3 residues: CASSFQGSGNTIYF. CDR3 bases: TGTGCCAGCAGCTTCCAGGGCTCTGGAAACACCATATATTTT.

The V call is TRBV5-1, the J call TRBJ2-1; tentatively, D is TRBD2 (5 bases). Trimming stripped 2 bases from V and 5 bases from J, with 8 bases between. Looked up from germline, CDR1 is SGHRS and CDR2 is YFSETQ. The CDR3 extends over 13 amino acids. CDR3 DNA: TGCGCCAGCAGCTTCGGGCGGGACAATGAGCAGTTCTTC. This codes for CASSFGRDNEQFF.

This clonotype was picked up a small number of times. The CDR3 DNA sequence: TGTGCCAGCTCGGGACTAGCGGGGGGCCAGGGGTTCTTC. This sequence encodes CASSGLAGGQGFF. The J gene is TRBJ2-1, the V gene TRBV25-1; the match to TRBD2 covers 15 bases. Germline CDR1 and CDR2: MGHDK and SYGVNS. The CDR3 consists of 13 residues. V was pared by 8 bases and J by 15 bases, with 8 bases of the junction left unmatched.